This T cell receptor beta chain is drawn from a study of blood T cell repertoires in COVID-19. Germline lookup yields CDR1 LNHDA and CDR2 SQIVND (reference sequence). V dropped 7 bases and J dropped 7 bases, with 19 bases sitting between them. This CDR3 has 15 residues. Measured with immunoSEQ multiplex PCR; TCRdb has only the in-frame clones, and not every one. The table includes approximately 250,000 clones, 84% detected once. The chain joins TRBV19 to TRBJ1-4; TRBD1 might be the D (5 bases). Sample: peripheral blood. This receptor was identified in a human donor in a cohort sampled during active COVID-19. The CDR3 region is CASTFSPRGVEKLFF. DNA for the CDR3: TGTGCCAGTACCTTCTCCCCGCGGGGGGTTGAAAAACTGTTTTTT.